Below, one T cell receptor beta chain is given with its context. These data originate in a study of long-term antiretroviral therapy in people with HIV. Per donor, a minimum of one pre-ART and a minimum of two post-ART PBMC samples were available. CDR3 length: 14 residues. Looked up from germline, CDR1 is MNHEY and CDR2 is SMNVEV (reference sequence). V shed 3 bases and J shed 4 bases, with 13 bases lying between them. Runs used v3.0 of the immunoSEQ assay and were done at survey level. Sequenced by immunoSEQ multiplex PCR; TCRdb stores in-frame clones only, minus some. The data contain around 34,000 clones, around 86% of them seen just once; the ten biggest clones take up roughly 5.6%.

This chain connects TRBV27 to TRBJ2-7; a possible D gene is TRBD1 (6 bases). The sample consisted of unsorted PBMCs, taken 1.5 years after starting antiretroviral therapy. The sequence derives from a man aged 18 to 29 with HIV. CDR3: CASSLLGAVYEQYF. The CDR3 DNA reads TGTGCCAGCAGTTTGTTGGGGGCCGTTTACGAGCAGTACTTC.